Listed below are T cell receptor beta chains from one sample, sequenced in a study of T cells after yellow fever vaccination. One entry per CDR3 protein, called by TCRdb with MiXCR from the 5' RACE reads. The sample includes over 130,000 distinct CDR3 sequences, 6.5% to 8.5% of them seen just once. Material: CD4+ T cells sorted from PBMCs, obtained 5 days after the yellow fever booster vaccination. Receptors originate from a man aged 30 to 45 who received the YFV17D yellow fever vaccine. Both conserved end residues are part of each CDR3. A D gene is named only where the DNA matches it firmly. Not every row has a clone size; where given, it reads once, few, many or a size class.

v_gene	d_gene	j_gene	abundance	CDR3aa	CDR3nt
TRBV10-3	.	TRBJ2-2	few	CAISTDLGHTGELFF	TGTGCCATCAGTACAGACCTAGGGCACACCGGGGAGCTGTTTTTT
TRBV7-2	TRBD2	TRBJ2-4	many	CATARDSLSGRTNIQYF	TGTGCCACAGCCCGGGACTCCCTTAGCGGGAGGACGAACATTCAGTACTTC
TRBV29-1	.	TRBJ1-3	many	CSVLNPTAVSGNTIYF	TGCAGCGTTTTAAATCCCACGGCCGTCTCTGGAAACACCATATATTTT
TRBV20-1	.	TRBJ2-1	many	CSAISGVREQFF	TGCAGTGCTATTTCCGGGGTCCGTGAGCAGTTCTTC
TRBV19	.	TRBJ1-2	.	CASSINDAAGGYTF	TGTGCCAGTAGTATAAACGACGCGGCCGGTGGCTACACCTTC
TRBV10-3	.	TRBJ2-1	many	CAISYGNNEQFF	TGTGCCATCAGCTACGGAAACAATGAGCAGTTCTTC
TRBV20-1	TRBD2	TRBJ2-1	many	CSAPLAGAGNEQFF	TGCAGTGCTCCACTAGCGGGAGCTGGCAATGAGCAGTTCTTC
TRBV5-1	TRBD2	TRBJ2-5	.	CASSLAGGREETQYF	TGCGCCAGCAGCTTGGCCGGCGGGAGGGAGGAGACCCAGTACTTC
TRBV4-3	TRBD2	TRBJ2-1	many	CASSRSGTSGLNEQFF	TGCGCCAGCAGCCGATCCGGGACTAGCGGGTTAAATGAGCAGTTCTTC
TRBV12-5	.	TRBJ1-1	.	CASGLVLGGMNTEAFF	TGTGCTAGTGGTTTGGTACTTGGGGGCATGAACACTGAAGCTTTCTTT
TRBV7-2	.	TRBJ2-1	many	CASSLWGSLREYEQFF	TGTGCCAGCAGCTTATGGGGCAGCCTCAGGGAGTATGAGCAGTTCTTC
TRBV30	TRBD2	TRBJ2-1	many	CAWREREEGEQFF	TGTGCCTGGAGGGAGCGGGAGGAAGGTGAGCAGTTCTTC
TRBV7-2	TRBD2	TRBJ2-5	many	CASSSRLAGGVETQYF	TGTGCCAGCAGCTCCAGACTAGCGGGAGGTGTAGAGACCCAGTACTTC
TRBV7-2	TRBD1	TRBJ2-7	many	CASSYKSGTGGYEQYF	TGTGCCAGCAGCTATAAAAGTGGTACAGGGGGCTACGAGCAGTACTTC
TRBV6-5	.	TRBJ2-5	few	CASSYGRGATQYF	TGTGCCAGCAGTTACGGACGAGGAGCGACCCAGTACTTC
TRBV7-2	.	TRBJ2-7	many	CASSLQTSGYEQYF	TGTGCCAGCAGCTTACAGACCTCCGGCTACGAGCAGTACTTC
TRBV7-2	TRBD1	TRBJ1-5	.	CASSPRTGEGQPQHF	TGTGCCAGCAGCCCTAGGACAGGGGAGGGTCAGCCCCAGCATTTT
TRBV12-3/TRBV12-4	.	TRBJ1-4	many	CASSPPGIRSEKLFF	TGTGCCAGCAGTCCGCCCGGTATAAGAAGTGAAAAACTGTTTTTT
TRBV24-1	.	TRBJ2-7	many	CATSSPLGYEQYF	TGTGCCACCAGTTCCCCACTGGGCTACGAGCAGTACTTC
TRBV14	TRBD2	TRBJ2-7	many	CASSHQAGGGSQYF	TGTGCCAGCAGCCACCAGGCGGGAGGTGGTAGTCAGTACTTC
TRBV10-3	TRBD2	TRBJ2-2	many	CAISDLGRGDTGELFF	TGTGCCATCAGTGATTTGGGGAGGGGCGACACCGGGGAGCTGTTTTTT
TRBV7-9	TRBD1	TRBJ2-7	many	CASTTTPGQSFF	TGTGCCAGCACCACGACACCGGGACAGTCGTTCTTC
TRBV7-2	TRBD1	TRBJ2-1	many	CASSPGGGTGHVGGLNEQFF	TGTGCCAGCAGCCCAGGCGGAGGGACAGGTCATGTTGGTGGGTTAAATGAGCAGTTCTTC
TRBV15	TRBD2	TRBJ2-1	many	CATSRTLAENYNEQFF	TGTGCCACCAGCAGGACCCTAGCGGAGAATTACAATGAGCAGTTCTTC
TRBV7-3	TRBD2	TRBJ2-5	many	CASSPKPRLAGETQYF	TGTGCCAGCAGCCCAAAGCCGAGACTAGCGGGAGAGACCCAGTACTTC
TRBV5-4	.	TRBJ2-2	.	CASSLDWTPGTGELFF	TGTGCCAGCAGCTTGGACTGGACCCCCGGCACCGGGGAGCTGTTTTTT
TRBV24-1	TRBD1	TRBJ2-5	many	CATSGVGQDQETQYF	TGTGCCACCAGTGGTGTGGGACAGGATCAAGAGACCCAGTACTTC
TRBV7-2	.	TRBJ2-1	few	CASSLGLGDWNEQFF	TGTGCCAGCAGCTTGGGCCTCGGTGATTGGAATGAGCAGTTCTTC
TRBV12-3/TRBV12-4	.	TRBJ1-6	many	CASSLQGGSPLHF	TGTGCCAGCAGTTTGCAGGGTGGTTCACCCCTCCACTTT
TRBV5-5	TRBD2	TRBJ2-1	few	CASSLEGGSSSYNEQFF	TGTGCCAGCAGCTTGGAGGGAGGGTCCAGCTCCTACAATGAGCAGTTCTTC
TRBV7-2	.	TRBJ2-7	many	CASSLESREYYEQYF	TGTGCCAGCAGCTTAGAGTCCAGGGAATACTACGAGCAGTACTTC
TRBV5-1	TRBD2	TRBJ2-3	many	CASSFSGRATDTQYF	TGCGCCAGCAGCTTTAGCGGGAGGGCCACAGATACGCAGTATTTT
TRBV4-3	TRBD2	TRBJ2-3	many	CASSQEATGLAGLASYNTDTQYF	TGCGCCAGCAGCCAAGAAGCGACCGGACTAGCGGGACTCGCCTCCTACAACACAGATACGCAGTATTTT
TRBV5-1	TRBD2	TRBJ2-2	many	CASSRTSGPNTGELFF	TGCGCCAGCAGCCGAACTAGCGGGCCGAACACCGGGGAGCTGTTTTTT
TRBV6-2/TRBV6-3	.	TRBJ1-1	many	CASSRSWHTEAFF	TGTGCCAGCAGCCGGAGTTGGCACACTGAAGCTTTCTTT
TRBV3-1	TRBD2	TRBJ2-5	many	CASSQGLAGAGETQYF	TGTGCCAGCAGCCAGGGACTAGCGGGAGCTGGTGAGACCCAGTACTTC
TRBV30	.	TRBJ2-3	.	CAWRRGNTDTQYF	TGTGCCTGGAGAAGAGGTAACACAGATACGCAGTATTTT
TRBV27	.	TRBJ2-1	many	CATRPGGPYNEQFF	TGTGCTACAAGACCTGGGGGTCCCTACAATGAGCAGTTCTTC
TRBV20-1	TRBD2	TRBJ2-3	few	CCARGLAGGPTDTQYF	TGCTGTGCTAGGGGACTAGCGGGAGGCCCCACAGATACGCAGTATTTT
TRBV30	TRBD2	TRBJ2-3	many	CACAGGLVTDTQYF	TGTGCCTGCGCGGGAGGGCTCGTCACAGATACGCAGTATTTT
TRBV19	TRBD2	TRBJ2-1	many	CASSKLLLPGLAFYNEQFF	TGTGCCAGTAGTAAATTGTTACTCCCGGGACTAGCGTTTTACAATGAGCAGTTCTTC
TRBV19	.	TRBJ2-7	few	CASGGGSTYEQYF	TGTGCCAGCGGAGGCGGCAGTACCTACGAGCAGTACTTC
TRBV29-1	.	TRBJ1-2	many	CSVEHSSGYTF	TGCAGCGTTGAGCACAGTTCTGGCTACACCTTC
TRBV28	.	TRBJ2-7	many	CASSSDPSAEQYF	TGTGCCAGCAGTTCGGACCCCTCGGCCGAGCAGTACTTC
TRBV19	.	TRBJ2-1	many	CASKSPQVYNEQFF	TGTGCCAGTAAAAGTCCCCAAGTCTACAATGAGCAGTTCTTC
TRBV4-3	.	TRBJ2-1	many	CASSQGGSYNEQFF	TGCGCCAGCAGCCAAGGAGGGTCCTACAATGAGCAGTTCTTC
TRBV28	.	TRBJ2-7	many	CASGSFWGERSYEQYF	TGTGCCAGCGGATCCTTCTGGGGGGAGCGATCCTACGAGCAGTACTTC